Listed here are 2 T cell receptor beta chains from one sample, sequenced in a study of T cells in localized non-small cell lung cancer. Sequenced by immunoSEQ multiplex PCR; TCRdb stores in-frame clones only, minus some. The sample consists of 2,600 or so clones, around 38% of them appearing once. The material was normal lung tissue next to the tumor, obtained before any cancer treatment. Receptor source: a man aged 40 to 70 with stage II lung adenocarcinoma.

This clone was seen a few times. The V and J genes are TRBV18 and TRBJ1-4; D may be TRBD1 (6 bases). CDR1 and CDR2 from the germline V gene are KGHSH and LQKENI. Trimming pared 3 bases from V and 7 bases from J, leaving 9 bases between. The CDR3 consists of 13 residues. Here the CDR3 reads CASSPQGSEKLFF. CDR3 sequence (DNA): TGTGCCAGCTCACCGCAGGGGAGTGAAAAACTGTTTTTT.

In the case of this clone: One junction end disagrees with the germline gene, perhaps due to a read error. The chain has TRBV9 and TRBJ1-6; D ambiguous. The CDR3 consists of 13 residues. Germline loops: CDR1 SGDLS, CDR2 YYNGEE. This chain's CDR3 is CASSVEQNSLLHF. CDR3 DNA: TGTGCCAGCAGCGTAGAACAGAATTCACTCCTCCACTTT.